This T cell receptor beta chain was obtained from a study of blood T cell repertoires in COVID-19. Each exposed participant met a COVID-19 case in the 2 weeks preceding study entry. The CDR3 contains 12 residues. After removal of 8 bases from V and 5 bases from J, the junction contained 2 bases not matched to a gene. The germline V gene has CDR1 MNHEY and CDR2 SVGAGI. This table comes from immunoSEQ multiplex PCR, and its TCRdb copy is limited to in-frame clones, with some not included. The sample comprises hundreds of thousands of clones, 90% of which are singletons, and around 15% rests with the top ten.

The clonotype originates from a young man who had been exposed to COVID-19. The sequenced material came from PBMCs or T cells enriched from blood (not recorded which). V is TRBV6-5 and J is TRBJ2-1, with 8 bases identical to TRBD2. The CDR3 reads CASAGGDNEQFF. CDR3 DNA sequence: TGTGCCAGCGCCGGGGGGGACAATGAGCAGTTCTTC.